This T cell receptor (beta chain) was retrieved from a study of T cells in Graves' hyperthyroidism and ophthalmopathy. The study excluded patients with uncontrolled infection, other autoimmune disease, pregnancy or lactation. CDR1 and CDR2 (germline): SGHTA, FQGTGA. The CDR3 extends over 14 amino acids. The V gene lost 0 bases and the J gene lost 4 bases, with 9 bases spanning the gap. Amplification of TCR beta CDR3 regions used RNA as the template. TCR CDR3 regions were first amplified by RT-PCR with HTBI primers. TCRdb ran MiXCR on the multiplex PCR reads and lists one entry per CDR3 protein. The repertoire consists of roughly 720,000 distinct CDR3 sequences, with approximately 15% occurring once and the leading ten covering about a sixth.

The chain uses TRBV7-3 and TRBJ1-1; the D gene is possibly TRBD1 (6 bases). The receptor was derived from a man in his fifties or sixties with Graves' hyperthyroidism. Sequencing was performed on blood. The CDR3 bases are TGTGCCAGCAGCTTAACAGGGGGTACCACTGAAGCTTTCTTT. The encoded protein is CASSLTGGTTEAFF.